This TCR beta chain was obtained from a study of cytomegalovirus exposure and HLA in healthy donors. Study-level results: HLA alleles showed associations with 15,000 to 20,000 TCR beta sequences in a later analysis, at a 0.05 false discovery rate. The authors enumerated 150 to 200 TCR beta chains as linked to cytomegalovirus.

Germline V gene data show CDR1 as MNHNS and CDR2 as SASEGT. V gave up 7 bases and J gave up 3 bases; unmatched junction bases: 5. The CDR3 is made up of 14 amino acids. When sampled, the donors appeared nominally healthy, though they likely had unrecorded immune exposures. On this clone: Its antigen is unknown.

With 60 Vbeta and 13 Jbeta primers, the PCR was carried out. Profiled with immunoSEQ multiplex PCR; TCRdb holds only in-frame clones, not every one. The sample holds about 110,000 clones, about 70% seen once. The sequenced sample was PBMCs. This receptor was taken from a woman aged 25 to 39 in good health and CMV-seronegative. This sequence joins TRBV6-1 and TRBJ2-7; 11 nucleotides align to TRBD1. CDR3 DNA sequence: TGTGCCAGCACTCCTGGGACAGGGGGCTACGAGCAGTACTTC. Its protein product is CASTPGTGGYEQYF.